Listed below are T cell receptor beta chains from one sample, sequenced in a study of blood T cells in healthy people across ages. TCRdb passed the 5' RACE reads through MiXCR, listing each CDR3 protein once. The data show around 1.1 million distinct CDR3 sequences, with 35% to 40% seen just once and around 14% held by the top ten. Input material: blood. Receptors originate from a man aged 18-30 years in good health. The CDR3 runs from the conserved cysteine through the conserved F or W. Fields, in order: clone size, D gene, V gene, J gene, CDR3 protein, CDR3 DNA. The D gene is left open where the match is weak. Clone size is not always given. Where it is, it says once, few, many or a class for expanded clones.

clone_size: -; d_call: -; v_call: TRBV5-1; j_call: TRBJ2-1; cdr3_aa: CASSLKVGLNEQFF; cdr3_nt: TGCGCCAGCAGCTTGAAGGTGGGTCTCAATGAGCAGTTCTTC
clone_size: -; d_call: TRBD2; v_call: TRBV29-1; j_call: TRBJ2-3; cdr3_aa: CSVGPLWTSGYTDTQYF; cdr3_nt: TGCAGCGTTGGTCCTCTTTGGACTAGCGGCTACACAGATACGCAGTATTTT
clone_size: -; d_call: -; v_call: TRBV20-1; j_call: TRBJ2-3; cdr3_aa: CSATDREVGGAHDTQYF; cdr3_nt: TGCAGTGCTACCGACAGGGAAGTGGGGGGGGCCCATGATACGCAGTATTTT
clone_size: -; d_call: TRBD1; v_call: TRBV7-4; j_call: TRBJ1-1; cdr3_aa: CASSPRQGEAAFF; cdr3_nt: TGTGCCAGCAGCCCCCGACAGGGTGAGGCCGCTTTCTTT
clone_size: few; d_call: -; v_call: TRBV9; j_call: TRBJ2-1; cdr3_aa: CASSVAGSGRGRNEQFF; cdr3_nt: TGTGCCAGCAGCGTAGCTGGGTCGGGGAGGGGGCGTAATGAGCAGTTCTTC
clone_size: few; d_call: -; v_call: TRBV4-1; j_call: TRBJ1-1; cdr3_aa: CASSQTLRVFF; cdr3_nt: TGCGCCAGCAGCCAGACGTTACGAGTTTTCTTT
clone_size: few; d_call: -; v_call: TRBV6-2/TRBV6-3; j_call: TRBJ1-1; cdr3_aa: CASSYQGSEAFF; cdr3_nt: TGTGCCAGCAGTTATCAAGGTAGTGAAGCTTTCTTT
clone_size: few; d_call: -; v_call: TRBV7-2; j_call: TRBJ1-2; cdr3_aa: CAIKGWANYGYTF; cdr3_nt: TGTGCCATTAAGGGGTGGGCTAACTATGGCTACACCTTC
clone_size: few; d_call: -; v_call: TRBV27; j_call: TRBJ2-3; cdr3_aa: CASSPLGDTDTQYF; cdr3_nt: TGTGCCAGCAGTCCGCTGGGGGACACAGATACGCAGTATTTT
clone_size: few; d_call: TRBD1; v_call: TRBV12-3/TRBV12-4; j_call: TRBJ1-2; cdr3_aa: CASSFSRDRGDGYTF; cdr3_nt: TGTGCCAGCAGTTTTAGCCGCGACAGGGGGGATGGCTACACCTTC
clone_size: -; d_call: -; v_call: TRBV6-5; j_call: TRBJ2-1; cdr3_aa: CASSYEQATGVYNEQFF; cdr3_nt: TGTGCCAGCAGTTACGAGCAGGCGACAGGAGTCTACAATGAGCAGTTCTTC
clone_size: -; d_call: TRBD2; v_call: TRBV27; j_call: TRBJ2-7; cdr3_aa: CASSLGASGAYEQYF; cdr3_nt: TGTGCCAGCAGTTTAGGAGCTAGCGGGGCCTACGAGCAGTACTTC
clone_size: -; d_call: TRBD2; v_call: TRBV9; j_call: TRBJ2-7; cdr3_aa: CASSALVAGGNNEQYF; cdr3_nt: TGTGCCAGCAGCGCCCTCGTGGCGGGGGGTAACAATGAGCAGTACTTC
clone_size: few; d_call: -; v_call: TRBV7-2; j_call: TRBJ1-2; cdr3_aa: CASSLRVNRGYTF; cdr3_nt: TGTGCCAGCAGCTTAAGAGTCAATAGGGGCTACACCTTC
clone_size: -; d_call: -; v_call: TRBV27; j_call: TRBJ1-2; cdr3_aa: CASSVRRGGGYTF; cdr3_nt: TGTGCCAGCAGTGTCCGCAGGGGTGGTGGCTACACCTTC
clone_size: -; d_call: TRBD1; v_call: TRBV10-2; j_call: TRBJ1-2; cdr3_aa: CASIVQGALGYTF; cdr3_nt: TGCGCCAGCATTGTACAGGGGGCACTGGGCTACACCTTC
clone_size: -; d_call: -; v_call: TRBV5-5; j_call: TRBJ1-1; cdr3_aa: CASSPRAGINTEAFF; cdr3_nt: TGTGCCAGCAGCCCCCGAGCAGGCATTAACACTGAAGCTTTCTTT
clone_size: -; d_call: TRBD2; v_call: TRBV7-2; j_call: TRBJ2-7; cdr3_aa: CASGRGTSGYNEQYF; cdr3_nt: TGTGCCAGCGGGAGGGGGACTAGCGGTTACAATGAGCAGTACTTC
clone_size: few; d_call: -; v_call: TRBV5-1; j_call: TRBJ2-1; cdr3_aa: CASSLDRWQYNEQFF; cdr3_nt: TGCGCCAGCAGCTTGGATCGGTGGCAGTACAATGAGCAGTTCTTC
clone_size: -; d_call: TRBD1; v_call: TRBV7-6; j_call: TRBJ2-2; cdr3_aa: CASRGSGTGITGELFF; cdr3_nt: TGTGCCAGCAGAGGATCCGGGACAGGGATTACCGGGGAGCTGTTTTTT
clone_size: many; d_call: -; v_call: TRBV29-1; j_call: TRBJ2-6; cdr3_aa: CSVEFASGANVLTF; cdr3_nt: TGCAGCGTTGAATTTGCGTCTGGGGCCAACGTCCTGACTTTC
clone_size: few; d_call: -; v_call: TRBV28; j_call: TRBJ2-3; cdr3_aa: CASSILGDTSTDTQYF; cdr3_nt: TGTGCCAGCAGTATCCTAGGGGACACTTCCACAGATACGCAGTATTTT
clone_size: -; d_call: -; v_call: TRBV7-6; j_call: TRBJ2-3; cdr3_aa: CANSLAFRGAMTDTQYF; cdr3_nt: TGTGCCAACAGCTTAGCGTTTCGGGGGGCCATGACAGATACGCAGTATTTT
clone_size: -; d_call: TRBD1; v_call: TRBV6-1; j_call: TRBJ2-5; cdr3_aa: CASSEAMGTDQETQYF; cdr3_nt: TGTGCCAGCAGTGAAGCGATGGGGACAGATCAAGAGACCCAGTACTTC
clone_size: many; d_call: TRBD2; v_call: TRBV29-1; j_call: TRBJ2-3; cdr3_aa: CSVPPSRAGEPTDTQYF; cdr3_nt: TGCAGCGTTCCACCTTCTCGAGCGGGGGAGCCCACAGATACGCAGTATTTT
clone_size: -; d_call: TRBD1; v_call: TRBV6-1; j_call: TRBJ2-7; cdr3_aa: CASRDRQGSYEQYF; cdr3_nt: TGTGCCAGCAGGGACCGACAGGGGTCCTACGAGCAGTACTTT
clone_size: few; d_call: -; v_call: TRBV10-3; j_call: TRBJ2-7; cdr3_aa: CAISDIVQGDRSYNEQYF; cdr3_nt: TGTGCCATCAGTGATATAGTGCAGGGTGATCGATCCTACAATGAGCAGTACTTC
clone_size: -; d_call: -; v_call: TRBV20-1; j_call: TRBJ1-2; cdr3_aa: CSANEGQSYGYTF; cdr3_nt: TGCAGTGCTAACGAAGGACAGAGCTATGGCTACACCTTC
clone_size: -; d_call: TRBD1; v_call: TRBV25-1; j_call: TRBJ2-7; cdr3_aa: CASSETTGPGNEQYF; cdr3_nt: TGTGCCAGCAGTGAAACGACAGGGCCCGGCAATGAGCAGTACTTC
clone_size: many; d_call: -; v_call: TRBV11-2; j_call: TRBJ2-5; cdr3_aa: CASRRTRSHRQETQYF; cdr3_nt: TGTGCCAGCAGGCGAACCAGGAGCCATCGCCAAGAGACCCAGTACTTC
clone_size: many; d_call: TRBD1; v_call: TRBV4-1; j_call: TRBJ2-3; cdr3_aa: CASSHLGQGQRDTQYF; cdr3_nt: TGCGCCAGCAGCCACTTGGGACAGGGTCAGAGAGATACGCAGTATTTT
clone_size: -; d_call: -; v_call: TRBV20-1; j_call: TRBJ2-5; cdr3_aa: CSARDRQGQETQYF; cdr3_nt: TGCAGTGCTAGAGATCGGCAGGGCCAAGAGACCCAGTACTTC
clone_size: many; d_call: -; v_call: TRBV4-1; j_call: TRBJ2-5; cdr3_aa: CASSQEPDQETQYF; cdr3_nt: TGCGCCAGCAGCCAAGAACCAGACCAAGAGACCCAGTACTTC
clone_size: few; d_call: -; v_call: TRBV12-3/TRBV12-4; j_call: TRBJ1-1; cdr3_aa: CASSIGRGWTEAFF; cdr3_nt: TGTGCCAGCAGTATAGGACGGGGCTGGACTGAAGCTTTCTTT
clone_size: -; d_call: -; v_call: TRBV5-6; j_call: TRBJ1-1; cdr3_aa: CASSSRQAPNTEAFF; cdr3_nt: TGTGCCAGCAGCTCACGACAGGCGCCGAACACTGAAGCTTTCTTT
clone_size: few; d_call: -; v_call: TRBV7-2; j_call: TRBJ1-1; cdr3_aa: CASSIWGADTEAFF; cdr3_nt: TGTGCCAGCAGCATATGGGGGGCGGACACTGAAGCTTTCTTT
clone_size: -; d_call: -; v_call: TRBV5-1; j_call: TRBJ1-5; cdr3_aa: CASSLDGPRVSQHF; cdr3_nt: TGCGCCAGCAGCTTGGATGGGCCCAGGGTAAGCCAGCATTTT
clone_size: once; d_call: -; v_call: TRBV6-5; j_call: TRBJ2-2; cdr3_aa: CASSYSRENTGELFF; cdr3_nt: TGTGCCAGCAGTTACTCCCGCGAGAACACCGGGGAGCTGTTTTTT
clone_size: many; d_call: -; v_call: TRBV12-3/TRBV12-4; j_call: TRBJ1-2; cdr3_aa: CASSPLPGTRYGYTF; cdr3_nt: TGTGCCAGCAGTCCGTTGCCAGGGACCCGCTATGGCTACACCTTC
clone_size: -; d_call: -; v_call: TRBV12-3/TRBV12-4; j_call: TRBJ2-7; cdr3_aa: CASSFGVTNNEQYF; cdr3_nt: TGTGCCAGCAGTTTCGGCGTCACCAATAACGAGCAGTACTTC